Shown below are 31 T cell receptor beta chains from a single sample sequenced in a study of shared clonotypes between healthy human individuals. Libraries were prepared by immunoSEQ multiplex PCR; TCRdb keeps only in-frame clonotypes and omits some of them. The table records 2 million to 2.5 million clones, approximately 94% of them present only once. CD45RO-negative CD8 cells positively selected for CCR7 made up the naive population, which excluded terminally differentiated effector memory CD45RA+ cells. Source material: naive CD8+ T cells sorted from blood. These receptors were taken from a man younger than 35 in good health.

Concerning this clone itself: Other DNA sequences from this sample encode an identical CDR3 as well. The V and J genes are TRBV11-2 and TRBJ2-5; no clear D gene. V was clipped by 0 bases and J by 4 bases, with 6 bases between them. The CDR3 loop spans 13 amino acids. Germline lookup yields CDR1 SGHAT and CDR2 FQNNGV. CDR3 bases: TGTGCCAGCAGCTTAGAGGCTCGAGAGACCCAGTACTTC. This codes for CASSLEARETQYF.

This rearrangement joins TRBV5-4 to TRBJ2-3; 11 nucleotides match TRBD2. The ends lost 8 bases at V and 2 bases at J; junction bases unmatched: 10. In germline, CDR1 is SGHNT, CDR2 YYREEE (reference sequence). The CDR3 spans 16 residues. Here the CDR3 reads CASGASGGHPTDTQYF. The CDR3 DNA reads as TGTGCCAGTGGGGCTAGCGGGGGGCACCCCACAGATACGCAGTATTTT.

The CDR3 region has the DNA TGTGCCTGGAGTATAAGAAACTTGGACGAGCAGTACTTC. Amino acid sequence: CAWSIRNLDEQYF. The gene calls are TRBV30 and TRBJ2-7; D is unclear. CDR1 and CDR2 from the germline V gene are GTSNPN and SVGIG (reference sequence). V was shortened by 2 bases and J by 5 bases, with 13 bases between the two germline ends. This CDR3 is 13 amino acids long.

This clone was seen only once. The same CDR3 also results from other DNA sequences found in this sample. CDR3 amino acids: CASSLEGGTYEQYF. Here the CDR3 DNA reads TGTGCCAGCAGCTTAGAAGGGGGCACCTACGAGCAGTACTTC. This chain uses TRBV11-2 with TRBJ2-7, with 7 positions matching TRBD1. Germline assignment: CDR1 SGHAT and CDR2 FQNNGV. The CDR3 sequence is 14 residues long. With V trimmed by 0 bases and J by 2 bases, 1 base remained unmatched. The variable domain in full, completed from reference TRBV11-2 and TRBJ2-7, reads EAGVAQSPRYKIIEKRQSVAFWCNPISGHATLYWYQQILGQGPKLLIQFQNNGVVDDSQLPKDRFSAERLKGVDSTLKIQPAKLEDSAVYLCASSLEGGTYEQYFGPGTRLTVT.

The chain links TRBV5-4 to TRBJ2-1; possible D gene TRBD2, 6 bases. Trimming cost V 0 bases and J 10 bases, with 20 bases left between them. Germline CDR1 SGHNT, CDR2 YYREEE (reference sequence). The CDR3 is made up of 16 amino acids. The DNA of the CDR3 is TGTGCCAGCAGCTTGGCCGGGGGACCCTCCTCGGTCGAGCAGTTCTTC. Translated, it gives CASSLAGGPSSVEQFF.

This rearrangement joins TRBV11-3 to TRBJ2-2; 9 nucleotides line up with TRBD2. V gave up 2 bases and J gave up 3 bases; unmatched junction bases: 10. The length of the CDR3 is 18 residues. CDR1 is SGHNT and CDR2 is YENEEA in the germline V gene. CDR3 amino acids: CASSLSVAGASYTGELFF. In DNA, the CDR3 is TGTGCCAGCAGCTTATCCGTAGCGGGGGCCTCTTACACCGGGGAGCTGTTTTTT.

The chain has TRBV27 and TRBJ2-7; D is unclear. The CDR3 consists of 11 residues. Germline-derived CDR1 and CDR2 are MNHEY and SMNVEV (reference sequence). The V and J ends lost 1 base and 11 bases respectively, with 9 bases between them. CDR3 residues: CASSLLGIEYF. The CDR3 bases are TGTGCCAGCAGTTTATTGGGAATCGAGTACTTC.

The genes are TRBV9 and TRBJ1-3; unclear D gene. The germline V and J ends were trimmed by 1 base and 6 bases, with 5 bases remaining between them. Germline V gives CDR1 SGDLS, CDR2 YYNGEE. CDR3 length: 12 residues. This CDR3 is CASSVNENTIYF. CDR3 DNA: TGTGCCAGCAGCGTAAATGAAAACACCATATATTTT.

The chain recombines TRBV27 with TRBJ1-1, with D unresolved. Trimming cost V 8 bases and J 1 base, with 11 bases left between them. From germline, CDR1 is MNHEY and CDR2 SMNVEV (reference sequence). CDR3 length: 13 amino acids. The CDR3 sequence: CASGSTRNTEAFF. The CDR3 DNA reads as TGTGCCAGCGGGTCCACCAGGAACACTGAAGCTTTCTTT.

The genes are TRBV7-6 and TRBJ2-2, with 11 bases lining up with TRBD1. V lost 5 bases to trimming and J lost 5 bases; unmatched junction nucleotides: 7. Germline V lookup: CDR1 SGHVS, CDR2 FNYEAQ. The CDR3 length is 16 residues. The CDR3, as DNA: TGTGCCAGCAGCCGTTTGGGACAGGGGGTAACCGGGGAGCTGTTTTTT. This encodes CASSRLGQGVTGELFF. Drawing the rest from reference TRBV7-6 and TRBJ2-2, the complete variable domain is GAGVSQSPRYKVTKRGQDVALRCDPISGHVSLYWYRQALGQGPEFLTYFNYEAQQDKSGLPNDRFSAERPEGSISTLTIQRTEQRDSAMYRCASSRLGQGVTGELFFGEGSRLTVL.

This sequence joins TRBV7-9 and TRBJ2-2, with TRBD1 matching 7 bases. Per the germline V gene, CDR1 is SEHNR and CDR2 is FQNEAQ (reference sequence). The CDR3 has 18 residues. The J segment lost 1 base and the V segment lost 6 bases, leaving 14 bases of the junction unmatched. The CDR3 DNA follows: TGTGCCAGCAGTGACCCTACAGGGGACCTATTGAACACCGGGGAGCTGTTTTTT. Translation: CASSDPTGDLLNTGELFF.

CDR3 amino acids: CASSELTGYRNTEAFF. CDR3 coding DNA: TGCGCCAGCAGCGAGCTTACAGGGTATCGGAACACTGAAGCTTTCTTT. The V and J genes are TRBV5-1 and TRBJ1-1; weak D call: TRBD1 (6 bases). Trimming stripped 4 bases from V and 1 base from J, with 17 bases between. CDR1 is SGHRS, CDR2 YFSETQ, per germline. This CDR3 region has 16 residues.

The chain carries TRBV2 and TRBJ1-1, with D hard to call. The CDR3 consists of 11 residues. Germline CDR1 and CDR2: SNHLY and FYNNEI. Trimming took 8 bases from V and 7 from J, leaving 11 bases between them. CDR3 nucleotides: TGTGCCAGCGTAGGGCAGGTTGAAGCTTTCTTT. Translated, it gives CASVGQVEAFF.

The V gene is TRBV28, the J gene TRBJ1-2; a weak D match, TRBD1 (5 bases). The CDR3 runs 13 residues. V was pared by 8 bases and J by 2 bases, with 12 bases between. Germline CDR1 MDHEN, CDR2 SYDVKM. For the CDR3, the DNA is TGTGCCAGCGAGGACATTGAAAACTATGGCTACACCTTC. This gives the protein CASEDIENYGYTF.

In this sample, this clone turned up a few times. The chain joins TRBV2 to TRBJ1-6; 9 nucleotides align to TRBD1. Germline V gene lookup returns CDR1 SNHLY and CDR2 FYNNEI. CDR3 length: 14 residues. J was trimmed by 8 bases and V by 6 bases; bases with no gene match: 5. The CDR3 protein is CASSHRDRDSPLHF. CDR3 nucleotide sequence: TGTGCCAGCAGCCACCGGGACAGGGATTCACCCCTCCACTTT.

In DNA form, the CDR3 reads TGTGCCAGCAGTATAACGGGATATGAGCAGTTCTTC. Its protein is CASSITGYEQFF. This chain links TRBV27 with TRBJ2-1; perhaps TRBD2 as D (5 bases). V was cut by 5 bases and J by 8 bases, with 10 bases left in between. Germline V CDR1 and CDR2: MNHEY, SMNVEV (reference sequence). The CDR3 loop spans 12 amino acids.

The V and J genes are TRBV12-5 and TRBJ2-1; D possibly uses TRBD1 or TRBD2 (5 bases each). The germline V gene encodes CDR1 LGHNT and CDR2 FRNRAP. The CDR3 totals 15 residues. V gave up 7 bases and J gave up 8 bases, with 21 bases separating them. The chain's CDR3 is CASAHMGTRSDEQFF. CDR3 nucleotides: TGTGCTAGTGCCCATATGGGGACCCGGTCCGATGAGCAGTTCTTC.

V and J are TRBV7-8 and TRBJ2-7; D ambiguous. The CDR3 has 13 amino acids. CDR1 is SGHVS, CDR2 FQNEAQ, per germline. Trimming took off 1 base at V and 0 bases at J, with 4 bases between the two ends. As DNA, the CDR3 is TGTGCCAGCAGCTTAGACGTCTCCTACGAGCAGTACTTC. Its translation: CASSLDVSYEQYF.

Notes on this clone: One end of the junction fails to match germline, which may point to a read error. The J gene is TRBJ2-1, the V gene TRBV11-2; maybe TRBD1 (5 bases). The CDR3 runs 15 residues. The germline gives CDR1 SGHAT, CDR2 FQNNGV. CDR3 region: CASRLGARVGNEQFF. Written as DNA, the CDR3 is TGTGCCAGCAGGTTAGGGGCCAGGGTCGGCAATGAGCAGTTCTTC.

V is TRBV6-1 and J is TRBJ1-1, with no clear D. Germline V gene sequence: CDR1 MNHNS, CDR2 SASEGT. This CDR3 region has 14 residues. The V end was cut by 6 bases, the J end by 4 bases, with 15 bases between. Here the CDR3 reads CASSDLWEGTEAFF. For the CDR3, the DNA is TGTGCCAGCAGCGATCTATGGGAGGGCACTGAAGCTTTCTTT.

This chain's CDR3 is CASSEPGSTDTQYF. In nucleotides, the CDR3 is TGTGCCAGCAGTGAACCAGGTAGCACAGATACGCAGTATTTT. The chain uses TRBV6-1 and TRBJ2-3; D remains unclear. CDR3 size: 14 residues. Looked up from germline, CDR1 is MNHNS and CDR2 is SASEGT. V was cut by 2 bases and J by 0 bases, with 6 bases left in between.

V gene TRBV27 combines with J gene TRBJ2-3, with 11 bases lining up with TRBD2. Trimming removed 6 bases from V and 3 bases from J; junction bases left unmatched: 2. The length of the CDR3 is 14 residues. CDR1 and CDR2 from the germline V gene are MNHEY and SMNVEV (reference sequence). The CDR3 DNA sequence: TGTGCCAGCAGACTAGCGGGGGAAACAGATACGCAGTATTTT. Residues: CASRLAGETDTQYF.

CDR3 sequence: CASSAPQGGSYEQYF. The CDR3 DNA reads TGTGCCAGCAGTGCCCCCCAGGGTGGCTCCTACGAGCAGTACTTC. This sequence joins TRBV2 and TRBJ2-7; TRBD1 might be the D (5 bases). Trimming took off 4 bases at V and 0 bases at J, with 13 bases between the two ends. This CDR3 comprises 15 residues. CDR1 is SNHLY, CDR2 FYNNEI, per germline.

V and J are TRBV25-1 and TRBJ1-6, with D possibly TRBD1 on 5 matching bases. V lost 1 base and J 10 bases, leaving 17 bases between the germline ends. The germline V gene has CDR1 MGHDK and CDR2 SYGVNS. This CDR3 is 16 amino acids long. In DNA form, the CDR3 reads TGTGCCAGCAGTGAATCGACAGTTACCCCGGGATCACCCCTCCACTTT. Residues: CASSESTVTPGSPLHF.

Here the CDR3 DNA reads TGTGCCAGCAGTTTATCGGGGCTAGCGGGAGGTATCGGGGAGCTGTTTTTT. Its translation: CASSLSGLAGGIGELFF. V and J are TRBV27 and TRBJ2-2; 11 nucleotides align to TRBD2. The CDR3 contains 17 residues. Germline loops: CDR1 MNHEY, CDR2 SMNVEV (reference sequence). The V gene end was trimmed by 0 bases and the J gene end by 7 bases; junction bases not matched to a gene: 7.

Comment on this clone: This sample includes further DNA sequences coding for the same CDR3. The chain's CDR3 is CASSYGGPYEQYF. Written as DNA, the CDR3 is TGTGCCAGCAGTTATGGTGGCCCCTACGAGCAGTACTTC. This rearrangement joins TRBV27 to TRBJ2-7; D not resolved. Per the germline V gene, CDR1 is MNHEY and CDR2 is SMNVEV (reference sequence). V lost 4 bases, J lost 2 bases, and 9 bases lay in between. The CDR3 has 13 amino acids.

The chain carries TRBV5-1 and TRBJ2-5; TRBD2 matches at 8 bases. The CDR3 runs 15 residues. Germline values: CDR1 SGHRS, CDR2 YFSETQ. Germline trimming cut 5 bases from V and 5 bases from J; bases unmatched to any gene: 11. CDR3 DNA: TGCGCCAGCAGTCGGCGGGGGGCCCCCCAGGAGACCCAGTACTTC. Protein sequence: CASSRRGAPQETQYF.

The chain recombines TRBV27 with TRBJ2-7; D is unclear. The length of the CDR3 is 14 residues. Trimming left V 3 bases short and J 3 bases short, with 12 bases between. The V gene's germline CDR1 is MNHEY and CDR2 SMNVEV (reference sequence). CDR3 DNA: TGTGCCAGCAGTTTGCGTGTGGGTAGCTACGAGCAGTACTTC. This translates into CASSLRVGSYEQYF.

A remark on this clone: Different DNA sequences within this sample yield the same CDR3. The chain links TRBV6-5 to TRBJ2-3; TRBD2 aligns across 11 bases. Germline CDR1 is MNHEY and CDR2 is SVGAGI. CDR3 length equals 15 residues. After removal of 5 bases from V and 3 bases from J, the junction contained 4 bases not matched to a gene. The CDR3 spells CASSPTSGRTDTQYF. The CDR3, as DNA: TGTGCCAGCAGTCCAACTAGCGGGAGAACAGATACGCAGTATTTT.

The J gene is TRBJ2-1, the V gene TRBV5-6; possibly TRBD1 or TRBD2 for D (5 bases each). The germline V and J ends were trimmed by 4 bases and 5 bases, with 16 bases remaining between them. Germline V lookup: CDR1 SGHDT, CDR2 YYEEEE. The CDR3 has 15 amino acids. This CDR3 is CASSRIGTINNEQFF. The CDR3, as DNA: TGTGCCAGCAGCAGAATCGGGACCATTAACAATGAGCAGTTCTTC. The whole variable domain, filled in from reference TRBV5-6 and TRBJ2-1, reads DAGVTQSPTHLIKTRGQQVTLRCSPKSGHDTVSWYQQALGQGPQFIFQYYEEEERQRGNFPDRFSGHQFPNYSSELNVNALLLGDSALYLCASSRIGTINNEQFFGPGTRLTVL.

With respect to this clone: This sample also contains other DNA sequences that code for the same CDR3. This chain links TRBV7-6 with TRBJ2-7; 10 bases match TRBD2. The germline V gene has CDR1 SGHVS and CDR2 FNYEAQ. Trimming at V came to 1 base and at J to 4 bases, leaving 7 bases not matched to a gene. CDR3 length equals 16 residues. The CDR3 bases are TGTGCCAGCAGCTTAGAAGCGGGAGGGCCCTCATACGAGCAGTACTTC. This encodes CASSLEAGGPSYEQYF.